The source of this TCR beta chain is a study of blood T cell repertoires in COVID-19. Some clones are missing from TCRdb's copy, which holds only in-frame ones; the method was immunoSEQ multiplex PCR. The data show under 300,000 clones, 80% to 85% seen once. The CDR3 totals 18 residues. V gave up 3 bases and J gave up 1 base; unmatched junction bases: 7. The germline gives CDR1 LNHDA, CDR2 SQIVND (reference sequence). This receptor was identified in a woman aged 18-29 years with acute or convalescent COVID-19. The chain carries TRBV19 and TRBJ2-1; 12 bases match TRBD2. The sample was peripheral blood. The CDR3 reads CASSIPSGRAGSYNEQFF. In DNA, the CDR3 is TGTGCCAGTAGTATTCCTAGCGGGAGGGCCGGTTCCTACAATGAGCAGTTCTTC.